The clone carrying this T cell receptor (beta chain) has only a few counts. What it binds is unknown. The length of the CDR3 is 13 residues. The germline CDR1 and CDR2 sequences are SNHLY and FYNNEI. With 3 bases removed from V and 6 bases from J, the gap between germline ends came to 9 bases. This specimen comes from a study of OX40 agonist ivuxolimab in advanced cancers. Study at large: Three patients, one with hepatocellular carcinoma and two with cutaneous melanoma, achieved partial responses. General study results and limits: Some patients without response likewise showed low normalized clonal expansion.

Blood got drawn at baseline, again on cycle 4 day 1, and then on cycle 7 day 1. The assay was immunoSEQ multiplex PCR, and TCRdb's table has in-frame clones only and misses some. The table includes just under 65,000 clones, 75% to 90% detected once. Sequences were derived from CD4+ or CD8+ T cells sorted from blood, sampled in a trial of the OX40 agonist ivuxolimab. V gene TRBV2 combines with J gene TRBJ1-5; the D is unclear. This receptor was taken from an adult with an advanced solid tumor such as melanoma, head and neck, liver or kidney cancer. The CDR3 region is CASSEEPFQPQHF. CDR3 in DNA: TGTGCCAGCAGTGAGGAGCCTTTTCAGCCCCAGCATTTT.